These T cell receptor beta chains were read from a single sample in a study of shared clonotypes between healthy human individuals. Repertoires were generated with immunoSEQ multiplex PCR, while TCRdb's copy carries only in-frame clones and drops some. The sample holds a few hundred thousand clones; around 86% are singletons and the top ten take under 20%. The sequenced sample was memory CD8+ T cells sorted from blood. The source is a man between 18 and 35 years old in good health. The CDR3 runs from the conserved cysteine through the conserved F or W. Fields, in order: V gene, D gene, J gene, clone size, CDR3 protein, CDR3 DNA. D genes are given only for firm matches. Clone size, where shown, is once, few, many, or a class for clones that have expanded.

v_gene: TRBV7-6; d_gene: -; j_gene: TRBJ1-6; abundance: once; CDR3aa: CASSLGGGSSPLHF; CDR3nt: TGTGCCAGCAGCTTAGGAGGGGGAAGTTCACCCCTCCACTTT
v_gene: TRBV2; d_gene: TRBD1; j_gene: TRBJ2-7; abundance: once; CDR3aa: CASSVTRDRGNYEQYF; CDR3nt: TGTGCCAGCAGCGTAACCCGGGACAGGGGGAATTACGAGCAGTACTTC
v_gene: TRBV7-9; d_gene: TRBD1; j_gene: TRBJ2-3; abundance: -; CDR3aa: CASSLSRDRGTDTQYF; CDR3nt: TGTGCCAGCAGCTTAAGCCGGGACAGGGGCACAGATACGCAGTATTTT
v_gene: TRBV7-9; d_gene: -; j_gene: TRBJ2-7; abundance: -; CDR3aa: CASSLSESYEQYF; CDR3nt: TGTGCCAGCAGCTTGTCAGAAAGCTACGAGCAGTACTTC
v_gene: TRBV4-1; d_gene: TRBD1; j_gene: TRBJ1-6; abundance: -; CDR3aa: CASSHPTGPLRSPLHF; CDR3nt: TGCGCCAGCAGCCACCCGACAGGGCCCCTAAGGTCACCCCTCCACTTT
v_gene: TRBV6-5; d_gene: TRBD2; j_gene: TRBJ2-7; abundance: -; CDR3aa: CASSRDYPSDEQYF; CDR3nt: TGTGCCAGCAGCCGGGACTACCCCTCGGACGAGCAGTACTTC
v_gene: TRBV5-4; d_gene: TRBD1; j_gene: TRBJ1-2; abundance: -; CDR3aa: CASSSRQGLTAGYTF; CDR3nt: TGTGCCAGCAGCTCCCGACAGGGGCTAACCGCTGGCTACACCTTC
v_gene: TRBV9; d_gene: -; j_gene: TRBJ1-3; abundance: -; CDR3aa: CASSGLDTSSGNTIYF; CDR3nt: TGTGCCAGCAGCGGACTGGACACGAGCTCTGGAAACACCATATATTTT
v_gene: TRBV9; d_gene: TRBD1; j_gene: TRBJ2-1; abundance: -; CDR3aa: CASSANRDRVFNEQFF; CDR3nt: TGTGCCAGCAGCGCAAACCGGGACAGGGTTTTCAATGAGCAGTTCTTC
v_gene: TRBV6-1; d_gene: TRBD2; j_gene: TRBJ2-1; abundance: many; CDR3aa: CASSGPTSRDEQFF; CDR3nt: TGTGCCAGCAGTGGCCCGACTAGCAGGGATGAGCAGTTCTTC
v_gene: TRBV4-1; d_gene: TRBD2; j_gene: TRBJ2-1; abundance: -; CDR3aa: CASSQERSTSGNEQFF; CDR3nt: TGCGCCAGCAGCCAAGAGAGGAGTACTAGCGGCAATGAGCAGTTCTTC
v_gene: TRBV7-2; d_gene: TRBD2; j_gene: TRBJ2-4; abundance: -; CDR3aa: CASTPTWWREFGKNIQYF; CDR3nt: TGTGCCAGCACCCCCACTTGGTGGCGGGAGTTCGGCAAAAACATTCAGTACTTC
v_gene: TRBV7-9; d_gene: -; j_gene: TRBJ1-1; abundance: -; CDR3aa: CASSLINTEAFF; CDR3nt: TGTGCCAGCAGCTTAATTAACACTGAAGCTTTCTTT
v_gene: TRBV27; d_gene: -; j_gene: TRBJ2-7; abundance: -; CDR3aa: CASSPTLENEQYF; CDR3nt: TGTGCCAGCAGTCCTACATTAGAAAACGAGCAGTACTTC
v_gene: TRBV6-5; d_gene: -; j_gene: TRBJ1-1; abundance: -; CDR3aa: CASSYSASDTEAFF; CDR3nt: TGTGCCAGCAGTTACTCTGCTTCGGACACTGAAGCTTTCTTT
v_gene: TRBV20-1; d_gene: -; j_gene: TRBJ1-1; abundance: -; CDR3aa: CSPLPYTEAFF; CDR3nt: TGCAGTCCCCTCCCCTATACTGAAGCTTTCTTT
v_gene: TRBV9; d_gene: -; j_gene: TRBJ2-7; abundance: -; CDR3aa: CASSLTYEQYF; CDR3nt: TGTGCCAGCAGCCTCACCTACGAGCAGTACTTC
v_gene: TRBV5-1; d_gene: -; j_gene: TRBJ2-5; abundance: once; CDR3aa: CASSLETPVNQETQYF; CDR3nt: TGCGCCAGCAGCTTGGAAACGCCGGTAAATCAAGAGACCCAGTACTTC
v_gene: TRBV9; d_gene: -; j_gene: TRBJ2-1; abundance: -; CDR3aa: CASSERPQGTTYNEQFF; CDR3nt: TGTGCCAGCAGCGAGAGACCCCAGGGGACTACTTACAATGAGCAGTTCTTC
v_gene: TRBV29-1; d_gene: -; j_gene: TRBJ1-1; abundance: -; CDR3aa: CSVDDGNTEAFF; CDR3nt: TGCAGCGTTGATGACGGGAACACTGAAGCTTTCTTT
v_gene: TRBV6-5; d_gene: -; j_gene: TRBJ1-1; abundance: -; CDR3aa: CASRQQDISTEAFF; CDR3nt: TGTGCCAGCAGACAACAAGACATCAGCACTGAAGCTTTCTTT
v_gene: TRBV6-1; d_gene: -; j_gene: TRBJ1-2; abundance: once; CDR3aa: CASNRPPGIAYGYTF; CDR3nt: TGTGCCAGCAATCGGCCCCCCGGCATCGCTTATGGCTACACCTTC
v_gene: TRBV7-8; d_gene: -; j_gene: TRBJ2-5; abundance: once; CDR3aa: CASSPQPRLNQETQYF; CDR3nt: TGTGCCAGCAGCCCCCAACCCCGACTAAACCAAGAGACCCAGTACTTC
v_gene: TRBV28; d_gene: -; j_gene: TRBJ1-4; abundance: -; CDR3aa: CASSPLSMATNEKLFF; CDR3nt: TGTGCCAGCAGTCCCCTCTCCATGGCAACTAATGAAAAACTGTTTTTT
v_gene: TRBV9; d_gene: TRBD2; j_gene: TRBJ2-1; abundance: -; CDR3aa: CASSFLTSGSWVEQFF; CDR3nt: TGTGCCAGCAGCTTCCTGACTAGCGGGAGTTGGGTTGAGCAGTTCTTC
v_gene: TRBV7-9; d_gene: -; j_gene: TRBJ1-2; abundance: -; CDR3aa: CASSLFLRGYTF; CDR3nt: TGTGCCAGCAGCTTATTTCTTAGGGGCTACACCTTC
v_gene: TRBV27; d_gene: -; j_gene: TRBJ1-1; abundance: few; CDR3aa: CASSLTLNTEAFF; CDR3nt: TGTGCCAGCAGTCTGACACTGAACACTGAAGCTTTCTTT
v_gene: TRBV7-9; d_gene: -; j_gene: TRBJ2-5; abundance: -; CDR3aa: CASSPLGGLQGETQYF; CDR3nt: TGTGCCAGCAGCCCCCTAGGGGGACTCCAGGGAGAGACCCAGTACTTC
v_gene: TRBV15; d_gene: TRBD1; j_gene: TRBJ1-4; abundance: -; CDR3aa: CATSRELGGSEKLFF; CDR3nt: TGTGCCACCAGCAGAGAGTTAGGGGGCAGTGAAAAACTGTTTTTT
v_gene: TRBV4-3; d_gene: -; j_gene: TRBJ1-3; abundance: -; CDR3aa: CASSHWVVGTGYFSGNTIYF; CDR3nt: TGCGCCAGCAGCCATTGGGTAGTGGGTACCGGTTACTTCTCTGGAAACACCATATATTTT
v_gene: TRBV2; d_gene: TRBD2; j_gene: TRBJ2-3; abundance: once; CDR3aa: CASDSGRAGDTQYF; CDR3nt: TGTGCCAGCGATAGCGGGAGGGCTGGAGATACGCAGTATTTT
v_gene: TRBV27; d_gene: TRBD1; j_gene: TRBJ1-6; abundance: -; CDR3aa: CASGGTGISPLHF; CDR3nt: TGTGCCAGCGGGGGGACAGGAATTTCACCCCTCCACTTT
v_gene: TRBV11-2; d_gene: TRBD2; j_gene: TRBJ2-3; abundance: many; CDR3aa: CASSPLGTAGADTQYF; CDR3nt: TGTGCCAGCAGCCCCCTAGGGACGGCGGGAGCAGATACGCAGTATTTT
v_gene: TRBV5-4; d_gene: -; j_gene: TRBJ2-1; abundance: -; CDR3aa: CASSHRWRPPSYNEQFF; CDR3nt: TGTGCCAGCAGCCACCGGTGGAGGCCCCCCTCCTACAATGAGCAGTTCTTC
v_gene: TRBV27; d_gene: TRBD1; j_gene: TRBJ2-1; abundance: -; CDR3aa: CASSPLGQGVSNEQFF; CDR3nt: TGTGCCAGCAGTCCCCTGGGACAGGGGGTTAGTAATGAGCAGTTCTTC
v_gene: TRBV6-5; d_gene: TRBD2; j_gene: TRBJ2-1; abundance: -; CDR3aa: CASSQRGYNEQFF; CDR3nt: TGTGCCAGCAGCCAGCGGGGGTACAATGAGCAGTTCTTC
v_gene: TRBV15; d_gene: -; j_gene: TRBJ2-5; abundance: -; CDR3aa: CATSRPEDETQYF; CDR3nt: TGTGCCACCAGCAGACCAGAAGACGAGACCCAGTACTTC
v_gene: TRBV7-9; d_gene: -; j_gene: TRBJ2-7; abundance: -; CDR3aa: CASSLVGGAPYEQYF; CDR3nt: TGTGCCAGCAGCTTAGTGGGCGGAGCTCCCTACGAGCAGTACTTC
v_gene: TRBV5-1; d_gene: -; j_gene: TRBJ2-7; abundance: -; CDR3aa: CASSLLTPSYEQYF; CDR3nt: TGCGCCAGCAGCTTGTTGACACCGTCCTACGAGCAGTACTTC
v_gene: TRBV19; d_gene: -; j_gene: TRBJ1-1; abundance: once; CDR3aa: CASSTIQDYNTEAFF; CDR3nt: TGTGCCAGTAGTACAATTCAAGACTATAACACTGAAGCTTTCTTT
v_gene: TRBV13; d_gene: -; j_gene: TRBJ2-7; abundance: -; CDR3aa: CASSPPREYEQYF; CDR3nt: TGTGCCAGCAGCCCACCCCGTGAATACGAGCAGTACTTC
v_gene: TRBV28; d_gene: -; j_gene: TRBJ1-1; abundance: -; CDR3aa: CASSSTGTNTEAFF; CDR3nt: TGTGCCAGCAGTTCGACAGGTACGAACACTGAAGCTTTCTTT
v_gene: TRBV13; d_gene: -; j_gene: TRBJ2-7; abundance: -; CDR3aa: CASSLGGRSYEQYF; CDR3nt: TGTGCCAGCAGCTTAGGCGGGAGATCCTACGAGCAGTACTTC
v_gene: TRBV28; d_gene: -; j_gene: TRBJ1-4; abundance: once; CDR3aa: CASSLGRYGEKLFF; CDR3nt: TGTGCCAGCAGTTTAGGCAGATATGGTGAAAAACTGTTTTTT
v_gene: TRBV11-2; d_gene: -; j_gene: TRBJ1-2; abundance: -; CDR3aa: CASSLWGAGYTF; CDR3nt: TGTGCCAGCAGCTTGTGGGGGGCTGGCTACACCTTC
v_gene: TRBV30; d_gene: -; j_gene: TRBJ2-1; abundance: few; CDR3aa: CAWSPGLGDHNEQFF; CDR3nt: TGTGCCTGGAGTCCCGGATTGGGCGATCACAATGAGCAGTTCTTC